Listed here are 8 T cell receptor beta chains from one sample, sequenced in a study of regulatory T cells in long-lasting Graves disease. Documented time point: newly diagnosed GD, antithyroid drugs for less than 3 months. Extracted RNA from PBMCs served as the source of the TCR library. Construction of TCR beta libraries relied on iRepertoire HTBI primers and on Arm-PCR targeting CDR3 regions. TCRdb itself ran the multiplex PCR reads through MiXCR, one entry per CDR3 protein. The sample yields hundreds of thousands of distinct CDR3 sequences, under 20% seen once. The same sample was also used in a study of T cells in Graves' hyperthyroidism and ophthalmopathy.

The sequencing used peripheral blood mononuclear cells (PBMCs), collected at new diagnosis, from a patient treated with antithyroid drugs. Source of these receptors: a woman aged 25 to 39 with Graves disease.

This clonotype was picked up many times. V gene TRBV7-8 combines with J gene TRBJ2-5; D is undetermined. Germline V CDR1 and CDR2: SGHVS, FQNEAQ. There are 14 residues in the CDR3. V lost 7 bases and J 0 bases, leaving 12 bases between the germline ends. Here the CDR3 reads CASNLQIHQETQYF. The CDR3 DNA reads as TGTGCCAGCAACCTACAGATCCACCAAGAGACCCAGTACTTC. Full variable domain (missing parts from reference TRBV7-8 and TRBJ2-5): GAGVSQSPRYKVAKRGQDVALRCDPISGHVSLFWYQQALGQGPEFLTYFQNEAQLDKSGLPSDRFFAERPEGSVSTLKIQRTQQEDSAVYLCASNLQIHQETQYFGPGTRLLVL.

This clonotype showed up just a few times. This chain uses TRBV5-5 with TRBJ1-5; unclear D gene. Germline-derived CDR1 and CDR2 are SGHKS and YYEKEE (reference sequence). Trimming took 4 bases from V and 0 from J, leaving 11 bases between them. This CDR3 has 15 amino acids. CDR3 in amino acids: CASSPRSDSNQPQHF. CDR3 DNA sequence: TGTGCCAGCAGCCCGCGATCGGATAGCAATCAGCCCCAGCATTTT.

A few counts support this clonotype. The rearrangement links TRBV11-2 to TRBJ2-1; D is ambiguous. V lost 1 base and J 10 bases, leaving 5 bases between the germline ends. The germline V gene has CDR1 SGHAT and CDR2 FQNNGV. The CDR3 is 11 amino acids. The CDR3 DNA sequence: TGTGCCAGCAGCTTAGGGAGAGAGCAGTTCTTC. It is translated as CASSLGREQFF.

This rearrangement joins TRBV10-3 to TRBJ2-7; 13 nucleotides line up with TRBD2. The ends lost 8 bases at V and 2 bases at J; junction bases unmatched: 9. The CDR3 contains 16 residues. Germline lookup yields CDR1 ENHRY and CDR2 SYGVKD. The DNA of the CDR3 is TGTGCCATCGGTCAACTAGCGGGAGGGAGCCCCTACGAGCAGTACTTC. Protein: CAIGQLAGGSPYEQYF.

This sequence joins TRBV5-1 and TRBJ1-1; 8 bases match TRBD1. The CDR3 spans 14 residues. Unmatched junction bases numbered 7, after V lost 7 bases and J lost 2 bases. Germline CDR1 and CDR2: SGHRS and YFSETQ. This CDR3 is CASFRDRTNTEAFF. CDR3 sequence (DNA): TGCGCCAGCTTTAGGGACAGGACCAACACTGAAGCTTTCTTT.

The chain has TRBV20-1 and TRBJ2-7; TRBD2 matches 13 bases. J was trimmed by 3 bases and V by 6 bases; bases with no gene match: 5. The CDR3 consists of 14 residues. CDR1 and CDR2 from the germline V gene are DFQATT and SNEGSKA (reference sequence). The CDR3: CSAGGLAGFYEQYF. The CDR3 nucleotides read TGCAGTGCCGGGGGACTAGCGGGGTTCTACGAGCAGTACTTC.

This clonotype was found a few times. This chain uses TRBV6-1 with TRBJ2-4, with TRBD2 identical over 8 bases. The CDR3 runs 14 residues. Germline CDR1 MNHNS, CDR2 SASEGT. The V and J ends lost 8 bases and 0 bases, in that order; junction bases with no gene match: 3. Here the CDR3 DNA reads TGTGCCAGCCACCTAGCGGGAGCCAAAAACATTCAGTACTTC. It is translated as CASHLAGAKNIQYF.

Many counts were recorded for this clonotype. The chain uses TRBV2 and TRBJ2-3; the D call may be TRBD1 or TRBD2 (5 bases each). Germline CDR1 is SNHLY and CDR2 is FYNNEI. This CDR3 region has 15 residues. CDR3 loop: CTGERDGTSTDTQYF. In nucleotides, the CDR3 is TGTACCGGAGAGAGGGACGGCACTAGCACAGATACGCAGTATTTT.